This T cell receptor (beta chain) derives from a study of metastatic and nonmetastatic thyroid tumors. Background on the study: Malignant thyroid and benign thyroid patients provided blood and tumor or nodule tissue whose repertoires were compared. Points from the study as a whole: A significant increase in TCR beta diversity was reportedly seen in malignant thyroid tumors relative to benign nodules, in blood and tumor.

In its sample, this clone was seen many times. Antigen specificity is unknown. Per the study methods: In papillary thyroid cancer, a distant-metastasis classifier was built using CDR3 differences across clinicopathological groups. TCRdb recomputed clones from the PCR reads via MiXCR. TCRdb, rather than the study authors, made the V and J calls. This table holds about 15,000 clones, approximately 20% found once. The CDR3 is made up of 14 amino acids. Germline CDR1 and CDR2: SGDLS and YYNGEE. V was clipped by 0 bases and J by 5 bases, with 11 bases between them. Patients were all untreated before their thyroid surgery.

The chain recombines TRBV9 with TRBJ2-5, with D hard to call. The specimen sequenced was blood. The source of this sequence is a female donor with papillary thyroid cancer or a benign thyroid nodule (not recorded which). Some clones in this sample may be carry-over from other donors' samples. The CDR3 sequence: CASSVGSESETQYF. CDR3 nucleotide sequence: TGTGCCAGCAGCGTAGGAAGTGAATCCGAGACCCAGTACTTC.